This note documents a single T cell receptor (beta chain) sequence. Its antigen is not identified. These data originate in a study of post-analysis software for immune sequencing data. Whole-study results and caveats: Controls had lower frequencies than patients of roughly five TRBV segments, which included TRBV5-6, TRBV5-1 and TRBV20-1.

CDR3 length: 15 amino acids. Losses at the gene ends were 4 bases for V and 4 bases for J; bases not matched to a gene: 11. Per the germline V gene, CDR1 is SGHRS and CDR2 is YFSETQ. cDNA libraries of TCR beta carried unique molecular identifiers. TCRdb recomputed calls from the PCR reads with MiXCR, one row per CDR3 protein. The table lists more than 450,000 distinct CDR3 sequences, less than 40% of them singletons. V is TRBV5-1 and J is TRBJ2-7, with 7 bases that match TRBD1. The sequencing sample was made of blood. The receptor comes from a girl aged 2-17 years with multiple sclerosis. The CDR3 loop reads CASSLTRGGQYEQYF. CDR3 nucleotide sequence: TGCGCCAGCAGCCTGACACGAGGGGGCCAATACGAGCAGTACTTC.